This TCR beta chain derives from a study of PD-1 blockade in mismatch repair-deficient tumors. Looking at the study overall: All were previously treated, progressing patients with around eleven mismatch repair-deficient cancer types. Overall study results and limits: Tumor-resident clones, often absent from pretreatment blood, expanded after pembrolizumab and then contracted.

This clone was observed once. Its antigen remains unknown. The table came from immunoSEQ multiplex PCR; TCRdb's copy has only in-frame clones and leaves some out. Of around 110,000 clones in the sample, over 60% are singletons; the top ten hold about 5.1%. PCR or immunohistochemistry showed mismatch repair deficiency in every enrolled patient. The source is an adult with mismatch repair-deficient cancer. Sequenced material: peripheral blood, taken 60 weeks after starting pembrolizumab.

The CDR3 sequence is CASYSGSETQYF. Written as DNA, the CDR3 is TGTGCCAGCTACTCAGGATCAGAGACCCAGTACTTC. The chain uses TRBV6-5 and TRBJ2-5; D gene ambiguous. Germline lookup yields CDR1 MNHEY and CDR2 SVGAGI. The germline V and J ends were trimmed by 8 bases and 4 bases, with 11 bases remaining between them. The CDR3 consists of 12 residues.